The rows below give T cell receptor beta chains drawn from one sample of a study of immune evolution from preneoplasia to lung adenocarcinoma. The protocol was immunoSEQ multiplex PCR, while the TCRdb copy is restricted to in-frame clones and leaves out a portion. The data hold roughly 35,000 clones, with about 74% observed a single time. The sample comprised FFPE invasive lung adenocarcinoma tissue. The origin of the receptors is a person between 55 and 69 years old with lung adenocarcinoma. Each CDR3 is given with its conserved first and last residue. Each record gives: CDR3 protein, CDR3 DNA, D gene, J gene, clone size, V gene, CDR3 length. The D gene is left open where the match is weak. Not all rows give a size; the values are once, few, many and, for expanded clones, a class.

CASSPVAGGYTDTQYF | TGTGCCAGCAGCCCCGTAGCGGGAGGGTACACAGATACGCAGTATTTT | TRBD2 | TRBJ2-3 | few | TRBV9 | 16
CASSPSTGWYEQYF | TGTGCCAGCTCACCTTCTACGGGGTGGTACGAGCAGTACTTC | NA | TRBJ2-7 | NA | TRBV18 | 14
CASSSTGAQPQHF | TGTGCCAGCAGCTCTACAGGGGCCCAGCCCCAGCATTTT | TRBD1 | TRBJ1-5 | NA | TRBV7-2 | 13
CASSQFSGYSNQPQHF | TGCGCCAGCAGTCAATTCTCAGGGTATAGCAATCAGCCCCAGCATTTT | NA | TRBJ1-5 | NA | TRBV23-1 | 16
CATRLAGNPSYEQYF | TGCGCCACCCGTTTAGCGGGTAACCCCTCCTACGAGCAGTACTTC | TRBD2 | TRBJ2-7 | NA | TRBV10-1 | 15
CASSSRDGLSYEQYF | TGTGCCAGCAGCTCTAGGGACGGACTCTCCTACGAGCAGTACTTC | NA | TRBJ2-7 | NA | TRBV7-8 | 15
CASSQSGDSYEQYF | TGCGCCAGCAGTCAATCCGGAGACTCCTACGAGCAGTACTTC | NA | TRBJ2-7 | NA | TRBV23-1 | 14
CASSASGGTGEQYF | TGCGCCAGCAGCGCTAGCGGGGGGACGGGCGAGCAGTACTTC | TRBD2 | TRBJ2-7 | NA | TRBV4-1 | 14
CASSEGTGLYGYTF | TGTGCCAGCAGTGAGGGGACAGGCCTTTATGGCTACACCTTC | TRBD1 | TRBJ1-2 | NA | TRBV6-5 | 14
CASSLGQGETQYF | TGTGCCAGCAGCTTAGGACAGGGGGAGACCCAGTACTTC | TRBD1 | TRBJ2-5 | once | TRBV7-2 | 13
CASSLQSSGANVLTF | TGTGCCAGCAGCTTACAGAGCTCTGGGGCCAACGTCCTGACTTTC | NA | TRBJ2-6 | NA | TRBV7-9 | 15
CASSRTEGTPLNTGELFF | TGTGCCAGCAGCCGCACTGAGGGGACTCCACTTAACACCGGGGAGCTGTTTTTT | NA | TRBJ2-2 | NA | TRBV7-8 | 18
CASSDRGRGILAKNIQYF | TGTGCCAGCAGTGATCGGGGACGTGGGATTCTAGCCAAAAACATTCAGTACTTC | NA | TRBJ2-4 | once | TRBV2 | 18
CASRAPSGTEAFF | TGTGCCAGCAGAGCCCCCTCGGGCACTGAAGCTTTCTTT | NA | TRBJ1-1 | NA | TRBV7-9 | 13
CASSQVSRGRPLASYEQYF | TGCGCCAGCAGCCAAGTCAGCCGCGGGAGGCCCCTAGCATCCTACGAGCAGTACTTC | TRBD2 | TRBJ2-7 | NA | TRBV4-3 | 19
CASSFGGSLVGEQYF | TGTGCCAGCAGCTTCGGCGGGAGCTTAGTAGGCGAGCAGTACTTC | TRBD2 | TRBJ2-7 | NA | TRBV7-9 | 15
CASNLRAYNEQFF | TGTGCCAGCAACCTCCGCGCCTACAATGAGCAGTTCTTC | NA | TRBJ2-1 | NA | TRBV5-6 | 13
CASSPGQSYEQYF | TGTGCCAGCAGTCCGGGACAGTCCTACGAGCAGTACTTC | TRBD1 | TRBJ2-7 | medium-sized | TRBV28 | 13
CATSREPAGLGNEKLFF | TGTGCCACCAGCAGAGAGCCGGCGGGACTGGGTAATGAAAAACTGTTTTTT | NA | TRBJ1-4 | NA | TRBV15 | 17
CASSFQVQETQYF | TGTGCCAGCAGCTTCCAAGTGCAAGAGACCCAGTACTTC | NA | TRBJ2-5 | NA | TRBV11-2 | 13
CAWSVGSGYNKQFF | TGTGCCTGGAGTGTAGGGTCGGGGTACAATAAGCAGTTCTTC | NA | TRBJ2-1 | NA | TRBV30 | 14
CASSYQTGSYEQYF | TGTGCCAGCAGCTATCAGACTGGCTCCTACGAGCAGTACTTC | NA | TRBJ2-7 | NA | TRBV7-2 | 14
CASSQDLVGKLFF | TGTGCCAGCAGCCAAGATCTGGTCGGAAAACTGTTTTTT | NA | TRBJ1-4 | NA | TRBV14 | 13
CASSPRLAGTEQYF | TGTGCCAGCTCACCACGCCTAGCGGGGACCGAGCAGTACTTC | TRBD2 | TRBJ2-7 | NA | TRBV18 | 14
CSVSGGGGEKLFF | TGCAGCGTTTCCGGCGGGGGGGGAGAAAAACTGTTTTTT | NA | TRBJ1-4 | few | TRBV29-1 | 13
CASTLGPRTGGNTEAFF | TGCGCCAGCACCTTGGGGCCCCGGACAGGGGGAAACACTGAAGCTTTCTTT | TRBD1 | TRBJ1-1 | NA | TRBV5-1 | 17
CASSRLGTSGSKADTQYF | TGTGCCAGCAGCCGCCTCGGGACTAGCGGGAGCAAGGCAGATACGCAGTATTTT | TRBD2 | TRBJ2-3 | NA | TRBV28 | 18
CSVDNILGGDEQFF | TGCAGCGTGGACAACATCCTGGGGGGCGATGAGCAGTTCTTC | NA | TRBJ2-1 | NA | TRBV29-1 | 14
CASSRPKETQYF | TGTGCCAGCAGCCGACCCAAAGAGACCCAGTACTTC | NA | TRBJ2-5 | NA | TRBV7-2 | 12
CASSLSGETDTQYF | TGCGCCAGCAGCCTCTCGGGAGAGACAGATACGCAGTATTTT | NA | TRBJ2-3 | few | TRBV4-1 | 14
CASSLAGTGNTGELFF | TGTGCCAGCAGCTTAGCGGGAACGGGGAACACCGGGGAGCTGTTTTTT | TRBD2 | TRBJ2-2 | NA | TRBV28 | 16